This entry features one T cell receptor beta chain sequence. Antigen unknown. This CDR3 is 14 amino acids long. Trimming shortened V by 1 base and J by 5 bases, and 13 bases separated the two germline ends. Germline V lookup: CDR1 GTSNPN, CDR2 SVGIG (reference sequence). Sequenced by immunoSEQ multiplex PCR; TCRdb stores in-frame clones only, minus some. The sample lists about 470,000 clones, around 79% occurring once. This sample was included in a study of shared clonotypes between healthy human individuals. Overall study results and limits: Read depth was anticipated to influence clonotype sharing among donors.

Each unsorted sample relied on about 94 million PBMCs as its source of genomic DNA. Sequenced: PBMCs. The chain links TRBV30 to TRBJ2-3; the D call may be TRBD1 or TRBD2 (5 bases each). This receptor was taken from a woman aged 35 to 49 in good health. Some clones in this sample may be carry-over from other donors' samples. CDR3 nucleotides: TGTGCCTGGAGTGACGGGGCGACGCTAGATACGCAGTATTTT. Translating gives CAWSDGATLDTQYF.